What follows is one T cell receptor (beta chain) and its context. The target antigen is unknown. Preparation of the TCRbeta library used unique molecular identifiers. In TCRdb, the PCR reads were re-called with MiXCR into one record per CDR3 protein. The table shows approximately 350,000 distinct CDR3 sequences, with around 15% occurring only once. The data were obtained in a study of T-cell reconstitution after alpha-beta-depleted transplantation in children. Study-wide findings and caveats: Newly produced T cells mostly accounted for T-cell counts and diversity one year post-transplant. Reportedly, only several hundred clones from non-depleted graft cells drove alpha-beta T-cell counts at about two months. It was surviving recipient T cells and thymic progenitors that gave some patients high TCRbeta diversity at day 60.

This TCR derives from a male patient aged 2 to 10 who had a stem cell transplant for acute lymphoblastic leukemia, so the T cells may come from the graft donor. The starting material was PBMCs, mostly from graft donor cells, obtained 360 days after TCRalphabeta/CD19-depleted stem cell transplant.

In DNA form, the CDR3 reads TGTGCCAGCAGCTTGAGAAGGACAGGCGGCACCGGGGAGCTGTTTTTT. This sequence encodes CASSLRRTGGTGELFF. The chain couples TRBV5-6 to TRBJ2-2, with TRBD1 matching over 7 bases. The ends lost 1 base at V and 4 bases at J; junction bases unmatched: 7. CDR3 length: 16 residues. CDR1 is SGHDT and CDR2 is YYEEEE in the germline V gene.